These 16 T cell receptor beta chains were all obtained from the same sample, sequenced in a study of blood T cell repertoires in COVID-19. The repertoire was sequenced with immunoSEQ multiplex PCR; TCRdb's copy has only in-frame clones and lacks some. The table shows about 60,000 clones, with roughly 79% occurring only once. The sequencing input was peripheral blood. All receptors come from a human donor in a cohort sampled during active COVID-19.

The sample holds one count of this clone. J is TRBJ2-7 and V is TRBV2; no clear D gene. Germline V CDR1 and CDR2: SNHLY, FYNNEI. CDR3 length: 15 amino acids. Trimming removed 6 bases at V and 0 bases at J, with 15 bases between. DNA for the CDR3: TGTGCCAGCAGCGACATTCTTCCAGGCTCCTACGAGCAGTACTTC. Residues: CASSDILPGSYEQYF.

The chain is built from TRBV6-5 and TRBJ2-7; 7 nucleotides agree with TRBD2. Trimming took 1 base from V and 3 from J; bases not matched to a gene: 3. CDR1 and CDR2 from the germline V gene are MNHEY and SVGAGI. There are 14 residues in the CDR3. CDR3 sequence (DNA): TGTGCCAGCAGTTACTTTGGGACTAACTACGAGCAGTACTTC. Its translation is CASSYFGTNYEQYF.

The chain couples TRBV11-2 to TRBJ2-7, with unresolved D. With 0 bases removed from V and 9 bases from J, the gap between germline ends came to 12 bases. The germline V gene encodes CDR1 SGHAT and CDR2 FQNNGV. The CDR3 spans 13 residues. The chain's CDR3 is CASSLDMARGQYF. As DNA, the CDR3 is TGTGCCAGCAGCTTAGATATGGCGAGAGGGCAGTACTTC.

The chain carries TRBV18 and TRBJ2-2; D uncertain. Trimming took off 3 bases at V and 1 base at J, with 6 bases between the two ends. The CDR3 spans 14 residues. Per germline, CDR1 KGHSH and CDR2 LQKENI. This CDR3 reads CASSPRQNTGELFF. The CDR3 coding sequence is TGTGCCAGCTCACCTCGACAGAACACCGGGGAGCTGTTTTTT. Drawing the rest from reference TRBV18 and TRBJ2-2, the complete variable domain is NAGVMQNPRHLVRRRGQEARLRCSPMKGHSHVYWYRQLPEEGLKFMVYLQKENIIDESGMPKERFSAEFPKEGPSILRIQQVVRGDSAAYFCASSPRQNTGELFFGEGSRLTVL.

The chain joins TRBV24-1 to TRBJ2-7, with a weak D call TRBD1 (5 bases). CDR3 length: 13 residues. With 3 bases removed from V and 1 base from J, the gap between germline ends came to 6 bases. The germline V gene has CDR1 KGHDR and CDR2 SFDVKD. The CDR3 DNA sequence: TGTGCCACCAGTGATGGACATTCCTACGAGCAGTACTTC. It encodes CATSDGHSYEQYF.

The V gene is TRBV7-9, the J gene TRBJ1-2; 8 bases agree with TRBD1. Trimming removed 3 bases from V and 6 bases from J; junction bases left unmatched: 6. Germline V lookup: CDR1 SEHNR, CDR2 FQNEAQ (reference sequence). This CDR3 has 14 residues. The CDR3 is CASSFVDRVDGYTF. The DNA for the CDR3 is TGTGCCAGCAGCTTCGTGGACAGGGTCGATGGCTACACCTTC.

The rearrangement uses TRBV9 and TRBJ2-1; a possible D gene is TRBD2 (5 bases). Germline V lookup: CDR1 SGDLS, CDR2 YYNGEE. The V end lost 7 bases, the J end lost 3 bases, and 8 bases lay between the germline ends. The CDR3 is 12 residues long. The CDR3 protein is CASGGGYNEQFF. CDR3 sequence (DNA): TGTGCCAGCGGCGGAGGCTACAATGAGCAGTTCTTC.

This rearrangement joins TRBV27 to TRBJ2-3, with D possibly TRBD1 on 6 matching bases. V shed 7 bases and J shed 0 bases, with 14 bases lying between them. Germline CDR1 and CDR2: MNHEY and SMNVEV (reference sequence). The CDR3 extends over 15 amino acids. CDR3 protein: CASMQGQTSTDTQYF. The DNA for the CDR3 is TGTGCCAGCATGCAGGGACAAACTAGCACAGATACGCAGTATTTT.

The CDR3 DNA is TGCAGTGCTAGCAGGGATACTGAAGCTTTCTTT. Protein: CSASRDTEAFF. The chain couples TRBV20-1 to TRBJ1-1; weak D call: TRBD1 (5 bases). CDR1 is DFQATT, CDR2 SNEGSKA, per germline (reference sequence). The CDR3 consists of 11 residues. V was trimmed by 3 bases and J by 5 bases, leaving 7 bases between them.

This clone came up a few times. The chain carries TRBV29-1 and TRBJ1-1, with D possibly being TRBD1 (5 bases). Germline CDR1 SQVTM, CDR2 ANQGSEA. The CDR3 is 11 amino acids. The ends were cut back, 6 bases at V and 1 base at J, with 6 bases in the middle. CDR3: CSVDKNTEAFF. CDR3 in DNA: TGCAGCGTGGACAAGAACACTGAAGCTTTCTTT. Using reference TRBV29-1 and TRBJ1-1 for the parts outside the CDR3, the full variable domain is SAVISQKPSRDICQRGTSLTIQCQVDSQVTMMFWYRQQPGQSLTLIATANQGSEATYESGFVIDKFPISRPNLTFSTLTVSNMSPEDSSIYLCSVDKNTEAFFGQGTRLTVV.

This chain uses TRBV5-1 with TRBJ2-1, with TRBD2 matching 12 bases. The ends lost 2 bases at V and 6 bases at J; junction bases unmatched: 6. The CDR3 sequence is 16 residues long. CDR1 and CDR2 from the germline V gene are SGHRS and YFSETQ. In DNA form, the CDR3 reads TGCGCCAGCAGCTTAGCCGGGACTAGCGGGCTCAATGAGCAGTTCTTC. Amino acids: CASSLAGTSGLNEQFF.

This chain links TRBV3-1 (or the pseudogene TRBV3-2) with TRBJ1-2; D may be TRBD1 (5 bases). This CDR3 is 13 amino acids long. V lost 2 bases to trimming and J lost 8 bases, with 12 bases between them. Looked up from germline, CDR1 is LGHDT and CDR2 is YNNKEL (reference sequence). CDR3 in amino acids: CASSQSQGGGYTF. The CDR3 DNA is TGTGCCAGCAGCCAAAGTCAGGGCGGCGGCTACACCTTC.

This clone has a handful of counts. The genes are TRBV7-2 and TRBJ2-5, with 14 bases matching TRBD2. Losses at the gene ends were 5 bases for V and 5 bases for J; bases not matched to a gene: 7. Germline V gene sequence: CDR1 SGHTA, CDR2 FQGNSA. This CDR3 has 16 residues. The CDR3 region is CASSVLGLAGVETQYF. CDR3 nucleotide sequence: TGTGCCAGCAGCGTCTTGGGACTAGCGGGGGTCGAGACCCAGTACTTC.

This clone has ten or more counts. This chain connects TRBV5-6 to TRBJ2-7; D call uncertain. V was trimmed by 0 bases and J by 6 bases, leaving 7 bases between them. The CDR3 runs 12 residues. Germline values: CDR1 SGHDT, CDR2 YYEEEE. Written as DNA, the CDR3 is TGTGCCAGCAGCTTGGGTGGGCGCGAGCAGTACTTC. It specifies CASSLGGREQYF.

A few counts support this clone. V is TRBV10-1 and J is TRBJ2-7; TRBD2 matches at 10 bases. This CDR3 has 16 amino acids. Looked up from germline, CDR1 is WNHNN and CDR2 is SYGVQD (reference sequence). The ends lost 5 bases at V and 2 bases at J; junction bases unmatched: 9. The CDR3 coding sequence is TGCGCCAGCAGTCACCAAGCTAGCGGGAGTCCCTACGAGCAGTACTTC. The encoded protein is CASSHQASGSPYEQYF.

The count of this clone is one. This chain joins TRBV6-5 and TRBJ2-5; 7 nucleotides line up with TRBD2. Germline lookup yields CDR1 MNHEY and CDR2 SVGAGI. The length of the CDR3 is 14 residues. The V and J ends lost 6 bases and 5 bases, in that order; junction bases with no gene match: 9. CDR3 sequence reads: CASRARLAGETQYF. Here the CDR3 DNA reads TGTGCCAGCAGGGCCCGACTAGCAGGGGAGACCCAGTACTTC.